Sequencing of this T cell receptor beta chain was carried out in a study of STAT5B mutations in CD4+ large granular lymphocyte leukemia. The CDR3 runs 16 residues. V shed 5 bases, J shed 6 bases, and the junction held 6 bases outside the gene matches. Germline CDR1 ENHRY, CDR2 SYGVKD. TCRdb's copy holds only in-frame clones and misses some; the assay was immunoSEQ multiplex PCR. The sample records about 34,000 clones, 69% being singletons. The sample was CD4+ T cells from blood buffy coats. This chain links TRBV10-3 with TRBJ1-6, with TRBD1 matching 11 bases. The sequence was obtained from a human donor in good health. CDR3 bases: TGTGCCATCAGTTCCGGGACAGGGGGAAGTAATTCACCCCTCCACTTT. Protein: CAISSGTGGSNSPLHF.